The clone carrying this TCR beta chain was seen many times. The antigen remains undetermined. TCRdb re-analysed the reads in MiXCR, keeping a single row per CDR3 protein. The sample yields hundreds of thousands of distinct CDR3 sequences, approximately 10% seen once. Germline-derived CDR1 and CDR2 are LNHDA and SQIVND (reference sequence). The CDR3 is 17 residues long. V was trimmed by 2 bases and J by 4 bases, leaving 17 bases between them. The data were taken from a study of T cell repertoires in cytomegalovirus infection. In the study overall: Based on public TCR beta signatures, there were indications of CMV infection and of a matching HLA type. Points from the study as a whole: HLA-C-restricted CMV clonotypes gave the most frequent clonotype in two of eight donors. Carriers of CMV plus the relevant HLA were identified by cumulative public TCR beta family frequency.

V gene TRBV19 combines with J gene TRBJ2-2; TRBD2 might be the D (7 bases). This receptor was obtained from a human donor in good health (CMV status not recorded). Some clones in this sample may be carry-over from other donors' samples. Sequenced: PBMCs. The CDR3: CASSIRGGPNPTGELFF. The CDR3, as DNA: TGTGCCAGTAGTATAAGGGGGGGGCCAAACCCCACCGGGGAGCTGTTTTTT.